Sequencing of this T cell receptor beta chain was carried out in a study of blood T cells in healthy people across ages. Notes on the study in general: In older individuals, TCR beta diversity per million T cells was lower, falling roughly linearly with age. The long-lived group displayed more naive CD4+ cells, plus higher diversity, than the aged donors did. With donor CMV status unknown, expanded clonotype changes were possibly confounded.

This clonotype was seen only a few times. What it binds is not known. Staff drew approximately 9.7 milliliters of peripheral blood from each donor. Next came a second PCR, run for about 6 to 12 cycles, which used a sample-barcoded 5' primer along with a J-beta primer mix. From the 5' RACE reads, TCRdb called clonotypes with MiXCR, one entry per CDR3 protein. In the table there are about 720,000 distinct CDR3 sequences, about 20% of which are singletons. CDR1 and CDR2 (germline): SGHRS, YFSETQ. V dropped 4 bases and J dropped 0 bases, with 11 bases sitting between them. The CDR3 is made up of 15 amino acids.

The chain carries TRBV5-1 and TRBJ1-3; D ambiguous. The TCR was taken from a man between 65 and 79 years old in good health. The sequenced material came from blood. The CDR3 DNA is TGCGCCAGCAGCCAGGACGGGCGCTCTGGAAACACCATATATTTT. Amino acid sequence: CASSQDGRSGNTIYF.